This T cell receptor (beta chain) emerged from a study of blood T cell dynamics during melanoma immunotherapy. Background on the study: Patients with metastatic melanoma got pembrolizumab or nivolumab-ipilimumab as first-line care. Study-wide results and caveats: It remained unknown if the driving T cell clones were melanoma-specific.

Notes on this clone: The target antigen is unknown.

The protocol was immunoSEQ multiplex PCR, while the TCRdb copy is restricted to in-frame clones and leaves out a portion. The sample contains roughly 8,100 clones, 75% to 90% of which appear only once. Time point meaning: week 3, after first cycle of checkpoint inhibitor. One draw preceded checkpoint blockade; another followed its first cycle at week 3. At 12 weeks after first infusion, RECIST 1.1 defined response for most patients. The V and J ends lost 4 bases and 4 bases respectively, with 13 bases between them. From germline, CDR1 is SNHLY and CDR2 FYNNEI. This CDR3 is 14 amino acids long. The chain carries TRBV2 and TRBJ1-1; D is undetermined. The receptor was derived from a human donor with melanoma. The input for sequencing was blood, taken from a patient treated with checkpoint blockade. The CDR3 region has the DNA TGTGCCAGCAGTGCCTGGGGAGGGTCCACTGAAGCTTTCTTT. This encodes CASSAWGGSTEAFF.